A selection of T cell receptor beta chains follows, all from one sample in a study of blood T cell repertoires in COVID-19. The protocol was immunoSEQ multiplex PCR, while the TCRdb copy is restricted to in-frame clones and leaves out a portion. This table has about 180,000 clones, about 86% appearing once. Sequenced material: peripheral blood. Source of these receptors: a man between 45 and 60 years old with active or convalescent COVID-19. The CDR3 runs from the conserved cysteine through the conserved F or W. The order of the fields is D gene, J gene, clone size, V gene, CDR3 DNA, CDR3 protein. The D gene is left open where the match is weak. Size is stated for part of the rows, as once, few or many counts, or as a class when the clone is expanded.

D gene: TRBD1
J gene: TRBJ1-2
clone size: NA
V gene: TRBV28
CDR3 DNA: TGTGCCAGCAGTCAGGACAGGGTGAATGGCTACACCTTC
CDR3 protein: CASSQDRVNGYTF

D gene: NA
J gene: TRBJ2-3
clone size: NA
V gene: TRBV10-3
CDR3 DNA: TGTGCCATCAGTGGACCCCAGGGTACTAGCACAGATACGCAGTATTTT
CDR3 protein: CAISGPQGTSTDTQYF

D gene: TRBD1
J gene: TRBJ1-1
clone size: NA
V gene: TRBV11-2
CDR3 DNA: TGTGCCAGCAGCTTCCAGACAGGGGGGAACACTGAAGCTTTCTTT
CDR3 protein: CASSFQTGGNTEAFF

D gene: NA
J gene: TRBJ1-2
clone size: few
V gene: TRBV3-1/TRBV3-2
CDR3 DNA: TGTGCCAGCAGCCAACAGGGAGGGAGGGGCTACACCTTC
CDR3 protein: CASSQQGGRGYTF

D gene: NA
J gene: TRBJ1-6
clone size: once
V gene: TRBV5-1
CDR3 DNA: TGCGCCAGCAGCGAAGAGGTTACCTATAATTCACCCCTCCACTTT
CDR3 protein: CASSEEVTYNSPLHF

D gene: TRBD2
J gene: TRBJ2-7
clone size: NA
V gene: TRBV29-1
CDR3 DNA: TGCAGCGTTGGCACTAGCGGCTACGAGCAGTACTTC
CDR3 protein: CSVGTSGYEQYF

D gene: NA
J gene: TRBJ1-2
clone size: few
V gene: TRBV19
CDR3 DNA: TGTGCCAGTAGTGGAGCCCATGTGGGCTATGGCTACACCTTC
CDR3 protein: CASSGAHVGYGYTF

D gene: TRBD2
J gene: TRBJ2-5
clone size: NA
V gene: TRBV27
CDR3 DNA: TGTGCCAGCAGGGTTAGCGGGGGCGGGACCCAGTACTTC
CDR3 protein: CASRVSGGGTQYF

D gene: NA
J gene: TRBJ1-1
clone size: NA
V gene: TRBV7-9
CDR3 DNA: TGTGCCAGCAGCCCCCTGCCAGGGATGAACACTGAAGCTTTCTTT
CDR3 protein: CASSPLPGMNTEAFF

D gene: NA
J gene: TRBJ1-2
clone size: NA
V gene: TRBV4-1
CDR3 DNA: TGCGCCAGCAGCCAAGATATCCACTCCGATGCATGTGGCTACACCTTC
CDR3 protein: CASSQDIHSDACGYTF

D gene: NA
J gene: TRBJ2-5
clone size: once
V gene: TRBV21-1
CDR3 DNA: TGTGCCAGCAGCAAATGGGGATTAAGGACAGGGGGATTACAGACCCAGTACTTC
CDR3 protein: CASSKWGLRTGGLQTQYF

D gene: TRBD1
J gene: TRBJ1-2
clone size: few
V gene: TRBV2
CDR3 DNA: TGTGCCAGCAGCGCTGGGACAGGGTTCGGCTACACCTTC
CDR3 protein: CASSAGTGFGYTF

D gene: TRBD1
J gene: TRBJ1-2
clone size: NA
V gene: TRBV2
CDR3 DNA: TGTGCCAGCGGGGGGACAGGAGCTAACTATGGCTACACCTTC
CDR3 protein: CASGGTGANYGYTF

D gene: NA
J gene: TRBJ1-4
clone size: NA
V gene: TRBV7-2
CDR3 DNA: TGTGCCAGCAGCTTAATAGGGGGAACTAATGAAAAACTGTTTTTT
CDR3 protein: CASSLIGGTNEKLFF

D gene: NA
J gene: TRBJ2-3
clone size: NA
V gene: TRBV30
CDR3 DNA: TGTGCCTGGAGTGAGCCCACCCGGTCAGATACGCAGTATTTT
CDR3 protein: CAWSEPTRSDTQYF

D gene: NA
J gene: TRBJ2-3
clone size: NA
V gene: TRBV5-4
CDR3 DNA: TGTGCCAGCAGCCCGATACAGGGAAGCACAGATACGCAGTATTTT
CDR3 protein: CASSPIQGSTDTQYF

D gene: TRBD2
J gene: TRBJ2-5
clone size: NA
V gene: TRBV5-1
CDR3 DNA: TGCGCCAGCAGCTTGGGGCTGACTAGCGGGGGGCCGGGGGAGGAGACCCAGTACTTC
CDR3 protein: CASSLGLTSGGPGEETQYF